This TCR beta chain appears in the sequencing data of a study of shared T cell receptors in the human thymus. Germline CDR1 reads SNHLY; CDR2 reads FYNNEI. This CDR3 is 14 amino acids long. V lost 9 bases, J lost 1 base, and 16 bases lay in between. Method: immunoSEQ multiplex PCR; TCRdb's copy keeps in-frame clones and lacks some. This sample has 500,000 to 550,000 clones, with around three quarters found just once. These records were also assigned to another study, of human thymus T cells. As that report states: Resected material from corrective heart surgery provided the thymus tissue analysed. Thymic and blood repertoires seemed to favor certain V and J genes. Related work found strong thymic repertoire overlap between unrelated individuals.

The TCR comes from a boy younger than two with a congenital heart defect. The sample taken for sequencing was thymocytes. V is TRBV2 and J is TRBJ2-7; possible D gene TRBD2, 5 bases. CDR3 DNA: TGTGCCAGTCGCGGGCGACTGGAATCCTACGAGCAGTACTTC. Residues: CASRGRLESYEQYF.